This paragraph reports one T cell receptor beta chain. What it recognizes is unknown. PCR primers comprised 60 Vbeta and 13 Jbeta primers. Sequencing was performed with immunoSEQ multiplex PCR; in TCRdb, only in-frame clones are kept and a portion is missing. This sample has 95,000 to 100,000 clones; around 85% occur once, and the top ten carry under 5%. The CDR3 runs to 15 residues. V was shortened by 3 bases and J by 5 bases, with 17 bases between the two germline ends. Germline CDR1 reads LNHNV; CDR2 reads YYDKDF (reference sequence). This entry belongs to a study of cytomegalovirus exposure and HLA in healthy donors. Study results and limitations: Across donors, most TCRs were seen rarely, yet some public ones were widespread. Some highly shared sequence variants likely arose as a pipeline artifact.

The sample consisted of PBMCs. The chain carries TRBV15 and TRBJ2-7, with D perhaps matching TRBD2 (6 bases). The TCR comes from a man aged 30 to 39 in good health and CMV-seronegative. Here the CDR3 reads CATSSGTLPSDEQYF. In DNA, the CDR3 is TGTGCCACCAGCAGCGGGACTTTGCCGAGCGACGAGCAGTACTTC. The variable domain in full, completed from reference TRBV15 and TRBJ2-7, reads DAMVIQNPRYQVTQFGKPVTLSCSQTLNHNVMYWYQQKSSQAPKLLFHYYDKDFNNEADTPDNFQSRRPNTSFCFLDIRSPGLGDTAMYLCATSSGTLPSDEQYFGPGTRLTVT.